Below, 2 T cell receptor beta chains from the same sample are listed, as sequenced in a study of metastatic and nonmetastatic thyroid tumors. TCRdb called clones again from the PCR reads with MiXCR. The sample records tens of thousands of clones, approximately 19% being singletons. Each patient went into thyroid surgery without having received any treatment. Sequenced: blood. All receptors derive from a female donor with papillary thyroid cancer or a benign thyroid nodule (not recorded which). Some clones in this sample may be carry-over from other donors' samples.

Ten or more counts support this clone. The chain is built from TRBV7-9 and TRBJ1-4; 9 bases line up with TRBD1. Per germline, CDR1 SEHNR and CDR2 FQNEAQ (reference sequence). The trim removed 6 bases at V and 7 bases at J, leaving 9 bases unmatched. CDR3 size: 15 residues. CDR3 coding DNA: TGTGCCAGCAGTTCCCCTTGGGGACAGGGTGAAAAACTGTTTTTT. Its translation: CASSSPWGQGEKLFF.

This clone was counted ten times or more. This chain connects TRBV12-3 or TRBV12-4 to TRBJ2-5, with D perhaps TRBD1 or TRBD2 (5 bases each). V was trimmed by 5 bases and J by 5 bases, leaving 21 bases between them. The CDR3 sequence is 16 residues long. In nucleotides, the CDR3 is TGTGCCAGCAGTCCCCCCGGGACCCGGATGAGGGAGACCCAGTACTTC. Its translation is CASSPPGTRMRETQYF.